The 2 T cell receptor beta chains listed next were all sequenced from one sample in a study of T cell repertoires in cytomegalovirus infection. TCRdb reprocessed the reads with MiXCR, giving one entry per CDR3 protein. This sample has fewer than 1,000,000 distinct CDR3 sequences; more than 25% occur once, and the top ten carry 11% to 15%. No cognate antigen is known for these TCRs. The material sequenced was cultured CD8+ T cells from PBMCs, taken from culture after CMV antigen stimulation. These receptors were collected from a human donor in good health (CMV status not recorded). Some clones in this sample may be carry-over from other donors' samples.

The V call is TRBV15, the J call TRBJ1-3, with 7 bases that match TRBD1. The CDR3 is 17 residues long. Germline V CDR1 and CDR2: LNHNV, YYDKDF (reference sequence). V dropped 0 bases and J dropped 0; count of bases not matched to a gene: 5. The CDR3 here is CATSREHRGVSGNTIYF. Written as DNA, the CDR3 is TGTGCCACCAGCAGAGAACACAGGGGAGTCTCTGGAAACACCATATATTTT.

The count of this clonotype is one. The chain links TRBV19 to TRBJ1-3; 8 positions agree with TRBD1. V was pared by 8 bases and J by 0 bases, with 12 bases of the junction left unmatched. Germline-derived CDR1 and CDR2 are LNHDA and SQIVND (reference sequence). The CDR3 loop spans 17 amino acids. CDR3 nucleotide sequence: TGTGCCAGTCTAGACAGGGGCCTCCGACCCTCTGGAAACACCATATATTTT. Translated: CASLDRGLRPSGNTIYF.